One sample yielded the 27 T cell receptor beta chains listed below, sequenced in a study of shared clonotypes between healthy human individuals. Profiling relied on immunoSEQ multiplex PCR, and the TCRdb table lists in-frame clones only, not all of them. The sample yields around 2,000,000 clones, around 93% seen once. Naive CD8 cells lacked CD45RO, underwent positive selection for CCR7 and left out terminally differentiated effector memory CD45RA+ cells. Specimen: naive CD8+ T cells from PBMCs. The receptors shown here come from a man younger than 35 in good health. Some clones in this sample may be carry-over from other donors' samples.

This chain links TRBV27 with TRBJ2-7; tentatively, D is TRBD1 (5 bases). V shed 2 bases and J shed 0 bases, with 14 bases lying between them. Germline CDR1 and CDR2: MNHEY and SMNVEV (reference sequence). The CDR3 has 16 residues. CDR3 protein: CASSLLGQGSSYEQYF. The CDR3 DNA sequence: TGTGCCAGCAGTTTACTTGGGCAGGGCAGCTCCTACGAGCAGTACTTC.

The sample holds one count of this clone. The genes are TRBV7-9 and TRBJ2-4; D gene unclear. V lost 4 bases to trimming and J lost 5 bases, with 12 bases between them. The CDR3 extends over 14 amino acids. Per the germline V gene, CDR1 is SEHNR and CDR2 is FQNEAQ (reference sequence). The DNA of the CDR3 is TGTGCCAGCAGCTCCTTGGTCACGGAAAACATTCAGTACTTC. Translation: CASSSLVTENIQYF.

The rearrangement joins TRBV13 to TRBJ2-5; 9 nucleotides line up with TRBD1. The CDR3 is 18 residues long. V lost 4 bases and J lost 6; bases outside the gene matches: 18. Germline lookup yields CDR1 PRHDT and CDR2 FYEKMQ (reference sequence). The CDR3 bases are TGTGCCAGCAGCTCCGGGACAGGGTGGATCCCTCAGGGAAAGACCCAGTACTTC. This translates into CASSSGTGWIPQGKTQYF. The full variable domain, with the rest looked up from reference TRBV13 and TRBJ2-5, is AAGVIQSPRHLIKEKRETATLKCYPIPRHDTVYWYQQGPGQDPQFLISFYEKMQSDKGSIPDRFSAQQFSDYHSELNMSSLELGDSALYFCASSSGTGWIPQGKTQYFGPGTRLLVL.

The chain combines TRBV7-8 with TRBJ2-7; 7 bases are a match to TRBD1. CDR1 is SGHVS and CDR2 is FQNEAQ in the germline V gene. Trimming cost V 5 bases and J 3 bases; bases outside gene matches: 7. The CDR3 has 14 residues. CDR3 DNA: TGTGCCAGCAGCATCCGGGACAGTTTCTACGAGCAGTACTTC. This sequence encodes CASSIRDSFYEQYF.

The chain carries TRBV5-6 and TRBJ2-3; D uncertain. In germline, CDR1 is SGHDT, CDR2 YYEEEE. V was cut by 2 bases and J by 0 bases, with 10 bases left in between. The CDR3 sequence is 15 residues long. The CDR3 DNA reads as TGTGCCAGCAGCTTCGGCTCGCCAAGCACAGATACGCAGTATTTT. Translating gives CASSFGSPSTDTQYF.

This sequence joins TRBV28 and TRBJ2-5; D possibly uses TRBD1 or TRBD2 (5 bases each). The CDR3 is 14 amino acids. Germline assignment: CDR1 MDHEN and CDR2 SYDVKM. V gave up 3 bases and J gave up 5 bases, with 13 bases separating them. The CDR3 nucleotides are TGTGCCAGCAGTTTTTACAGGACTCCGGAGACCCAGTACTTC. Protein: CASSFYRTPETQYF.

CDR3 region: CASSHLAESTDTQYF. CDR3 DNA: TGCGCCAGCAGCCATCTAGCGGAAAGCACAGATACGCAGTATTTT. The genes are TRBV4-1 and TRBJ2-3; the match to TRBD2 covers 7 bases. This CDR3 spans 15 amino acids. The J segment lost 0 bases and the V segment lost 3 bases, leaving 3 bases of the junction unmatched. CDR1 and CDR2 (germline): MGHRA, YSYEKL.

The chain couples TRBV27 to TRBJ1-2; D is ambiguous. Germline V gene lookup returns CDR1 MNHEY and CDR2 SMNVEV (reference sequence). V gave up 1 base and J gave up 8 bases, with 11 bases separating them. The CDR3 runs 13 residues. The CDR3 here is CASSLLSGRGYTF. In DNA form, the CDR3 reads TGTGCCAGCAGTTTATTGTCTGGTCGGGGCTACACCTTC.

The chain couples TRBV5-1 to TRBJ2-2; weak D call: TRBD2 (6 bases). The V gene's germline CDR1 is SGHRS and CDR2 YFSETQ. This CDR3 region has 16 residues. V was clipped by 0 bases and J by 5 bases, with 14 bases between them. CDR3 sequence: CASSLAQRVGTGELFF. The CDR3 DNA follows: TGCGCCAGCAGCTTGGCCCAGCGGGTTGGGACCGGGGAGCTGTTTTTT. The variable domain in full, completed from reference TRBV5-1 and TRBJ2-2, reads KAGVTQTPRYLIKTRGQQVTLSCSPISGHRSVSWYQQTPGQGLQFLFEYFSETQRNKGNFPGRFSGRQFSNSRSEMNVSTLELGDSALYLCASSLAQRVGTGELFFGEGSRLTVL.

A few counts support this clone. This chain uses TRBV6-5 with TRBJ1-1; 7 bases match TRBD1. The CDR3 has 14 residues. V was clipped by 6 bases and J by 10 bases; unmatched bases: 14. CDR1 and CDR2 from the germline V gene are MNHEY and SVGAGI. CDR3 loop: CASRKSRDSSRAFF. DNA of the CDR3: TGTGCCAGCAGAAAATCCCGGGACAGCTCCCGAGCTTTCTTT.

CDR3 sequence reads: CASSQDRRTGYGYTF. CDR3 DNA sequence: TGCGCCAGCAGCCAAGATCGTAGGACAGGCTATGGCTACACCTTC. The genes are TRBV4-3 and TRBJ1-2; 7 positions match TRBD1. Germline V gene lookup returns CDR1 LGHNA and CDR2 YSLEER. The CDR3 extends over 15 amino acids. The V gene end was trimmed by 0 bases and the J gene end by 4 bases; junction bases not matched to a gene: 5.

This clone has a single count. The chain combines TRBV7-9 with TRBJ2-7; 7 bases map to TRBD1. The CDR3 loop spans 12 amino acids. From germline, CDR1 is SEHNR and CDR2 FQNEAQ (reference sequence). With V trimmed by 3 bases and J by 5 bases, 1 base remained unmatched. CDR3 residues: CASSFGQDEQYF. The CDR3 nucleotides are TGTGCCAGCAGCTTTGGACAGGACGAGCAGTACTTC. Complete variable domain (other parts from reference TRBV7-9 and TRBJ2-7): DTGVSQNPRHKITKRGQNVTFRCDPISEHNRLYWYRQTLGQGPEFLTYFQNEAQLEKSRLLSDRFSAERPKGSFSTLEIQRTEQGDSAMYLCASSFGQDEQYFGPGTRLTVT.

As concerns this clone: Different DNA sequences within this sample yield the same CDR3. V and J are TRBV2 and TRBJ2-7; D remains unclear. Per the germline V gene, CDR1 is SNHLY and CDR2 is FYNNEI. This CDR3 contains 10 residues. Trimming took off 4 bases at V and 5 bases at J, with 3 bases between the two ends. The CDR3 DNA follows: TGTGCCAGCAGTGGGAACGAGCAGTACTTC. Its protein product is CASSGNEQYF.

The chain recombines TRBV11-2 with TRBJ2-2; tentatively, D is TRBD1 (6 bases). The V gene's germline CDR1 is SGHAT and CDR2 FQNNGV. V lost 5 bases and J lost 6, with 13 bases in between. This CDR3 region has 14 residues. The CDR3 loop is CASSLLEGAGELFF. CDR3 nucleotide sequence: TGTGCCAGCAGCCTCCTAGAGGGGGCCGGGGAGCTGTTTTTT.

The chain is built from TRBV4-1 and TRBJ1-1; 8 bases map to TRBD1. The CDR3 covers 17 residues. From germline, CDR1 is MGHRA and CDR2 YSYEKL. With V trimmed by 1 base and J by 0 bases, 7 bases remained unmatched. The CDR3 region has the DNA TGCGCCAGCAGCCAAGGGGGGACAGGCGGTATGAACACTGAAGCTTTCTTT. Encoded protein: CASSQGGTGGMNTEAFF.

V usage is TRBV27 and J usage is TRBJ1-1; D possibly corresponds to TRBD1 (5 bases). CDR3 length: 14 residues. The germline V gene has CDR1 MNHEY and CDR2 SMNVEV (reference sequence). Deletions cut 2 bases from V and 11 bases from J, with 18 bases between. This CDR3 reads CASSLGVRTGDAFF. CDR3 bases: TGTGCCAGCAGTTTAGGAGTGAGGACGGGGGACGCTTTCTTT.

The rearrangement links TRBV29-1 to TRBJ2-1; 7 positions agree with TRBD2. V lost 3 bases, J lost 0 bases, and 5 bases stayed unmatched. Germline assignment: CDR1 SQVTM and CDR2 ANQGSEA. This CDR3 comprises 15 residues. The CDR3 loop is CSVDPGGSSYNEQFF. CDR3 nucleotide sequence: TGCAGCGTTGACCCGGGAGGAAGCTCCTACAATGAGCAGTTCTTC.

The V gene is TRBV9, the J gene TRBJ1-1, with a weak D call TRBD1 (6 bases). CDR1 and CDR2 from the germline V gene are SGDLS and YYNGEE. V shed 2 bases and J shed 0 bases, with 14 bases lying between them. CDR3 length: 16 residues. Here the CDR3 reads CASSVNRDYMNTEAFF. CDR3 in DNA: TGTGCCAGCAGCGTCAACAGGGATTACATGAACACTGAAGCTTTCTTT.

The gene calls are TRBV28 and TRBJ2-1; TRBD2 is a possible D gene (6 bases). The CDR3 is made up of 12 amino acids. Per germline, CDR1 MDHEN and CDR2 SYDVKM. Trimming stripped 3 bases from V and 15 bases from J, with 15 bases between. The CDR3 loop reads CASSLGRRSPFF. CDR3 DNA: TGTGCCAGCAGTTTGGGGAGGAGGAGCCCGTTCTTC. Full variable domain (rest looked up from reference TRBV28 and TRBJ2-1): DVKVTQSSRYLVKRTGEKVFLECVQDMDHENMFWYRQDPGLGLRLIYFSYDVKMKEKGDIPEGYSVSREKKERFSLILESASTNQTSMYLCASSLGRRSPFFGPGTRLTVL.

The chain is built from TRBV7-9 and TRBJ2-1; D remains unclear. The CDR3 contains 14 residues. CDR1 is SEHNR, CDR2 FQNEAQ, per germline (reference sequence). The germline V and J ends were trimmed by 5 bases and 6 bases, with 14 bases remaining between them. The CDR3 coding sequence is TGTGCCAGCAGCCGGCTATCCCGGAGCAATGAGCAGTTCTTC. Translation gives CASSRLSRSNEQFF.

Of note for this clone: Other DNA sequences within the sample encode an identical CDR3. The gene calls are TRBV19 and TRBJ2-7; D perhaps matches TRBD2 (5 bases). The ends were cut back, 8 bases at V and 2 bases at J, with 7 bases in the middle. The CDR3 is 11 residues long. Germline assignment: CDR1 LNHDA and CDR2 SQIVND (reference sequence). The CDR3 coding sequence is TGTGCCAGTTCGGGGACCTACGAGCAGTACTTC. This gives the protein CASSGTYEQYF.

A single count supports this clone. The rearrangement links TRBV28 to TRBJ2-1; 10 nucleotides agree with TRBD1. V trimming: 6 bases; J trimming: 4 bases; junction bases outside the gene matches: 3. The CDR3 has 14 residues. Germline V lookup: CDR1 MDHEN, CDR2 SYDVKM. The CDR3 spells CASRDRGLYNEQFF. The DNA of the CDR3 is TGTGCCAGCAGAGACAGGGGGCTATACAATGAGCAGTTCTTC. The variable domain in full, completed from reference TRBV28 and TRBJ2-1, reads DVKVTQSSRYLVKRTGEKVFLECVQDMDHENMFWYRQDPGLGLRLIYFSYDVKMKEKGDIPEGYSVSREKKERFSLILESASTNQTSMYLCASRDRGLYNEQFFGPGTRLTVL.

The rearrangement joins TRBV5-1 to TRBJ2-1; D is possibly TRBD2 (6 bases). The germline V gene encodes CDR1 SGHRS and CDR2 YFSETQ. This CDR3 has 18 amino acids. Trimming stripped 0 bases from V and 2 bases from J, with 18 bases between. DNA of the CDR3: TGCGCCAGCAGCTTGGCCCACGCGGGAACTTCCCCCTACAATGAGCAGTTCTTC. It encodes CASSLAHAGTSPYNEQFF.

The chain couples TRBV5-1 to TRBJ2-7; TRBD2 aligns across 13 bases. Trimming took 3 bases from V and 4 from J; bases not matched to a gene: 4. Per germline, CDR1 SGHRS and CDR2 YFSETQ. CDR3 size: 15 residues. The CDR3 DNA sequence: TGCGCCAGCAGCTGGACTAGCGGGAGTGTATACGAGCAGTACTTC. The encoded protein is CASSWTSGSVYEQYF.

The genes are TRBV7-6 and TRBJ2-1, with 12 positions matching TRBD2. With 5 bases clipped from V and 5 bases from J, the junction kept 4 bases outside the gene matches. Germline V lookup: CDR1 SGHVS, CDR2 FNYEAQ. The CDR3 spans 15 residues. Here the CDR3 DNA reads TGTGCCAGCAGCACGCGGACTAGCGGGAACAATGAGCAGTTCTTC. It yields the protein CASSTRTSGNNEQFF.

The V gene is TRBV9, the J gene TRBJ2-7; 8 bases map to TRBD2. The length of the CDR3 is 14 residues. Germline V lookup: CDR1 SGDLS, CDR2 YYNGEE. V lost 4 bases, J lost 6 bases, and 9 bases stayed unmatched. The CDR3 loop is CASSPQNRGGEQYF. DNA of the CDR3: TGTGCCAGCAGCCCCCAAAATCGGGGGGGCGAGCAGTACTTC.

V is TRBV28 and J is TRBJ1-1, with D hard to call. The length of the CDR3 is 13 residues. Germline values: CDR1 MDHEN, CDR2 SYDVKM. Trimming took off 8 bases at V and 1 base at J, with 11 bases between the two ends. The CDR3 DNA is TGTGCCAGCGAGCTGGCCCCGAACACTGAAGCTTTCTTT. Protein product: CASELAPNTEAFF.